Reported below is one T cell receptor (beta chain). Antigen: not known. The data stem from a study of beta chain features in type 1 diabetes. Study-level information: Patient and healthy donor groups were alike in age, gender and cell yields. Regarding the study as a whole: TCRB CDR3 length was moderately but significantly reduced in all four CD4+ subsets of Type 1 diabetes patients. Cells with high TCR expression could be over-represented by cDNA sequencing.

Germline CDR1 reads MNHEY; CDR2 reads SVGAGI. The junction had 5 bases not matched to a gene; V was cut back by 7 bases and J by 2 bases. The CDR3 has 13 residues. The study reverse transcribed the entire isolated RNA, so it sequenced expressed TCRB transcripts. The table came from immunoSEQ multiplex PCR; TCRdb's copy has only in-frame clones and leaves some out. The sample lists 810,000 or so clones; 17% were seen once. The specimen sequenced was naive CD4+ T cells from blood. The V gene is TRBV6-5, the J gene TRBJ2-7; 7 bases match TRBD1. The receptor was derived from a woman aged 18-29 years in good health. The CDR3, as DNA: TGTGCCAGCAAGCGACAGGGCACCTACGAGCAGTACTTC. Translated, it gives CASKRQGTYEQYF.